The rows below give T cell receptor beta chains drawn from one sample of a study of T cell changes during pregnancy in multiple sclerosis. Only in-frame clones appear in the TCRdb table, and some are missing; sequencing was by immunoSEQ multiplex PCR. The table lists 25,000 to 35,000 clones, 90% of them singletons, with approximately 4.7% in the top ten. This specimen was CD8+ T cells from peripheral blood mononuclear cells, taken in the second trimester of pregnancy. The receptors were sampled from a female donor with multiple sclerosis, enrolled in a pregnancy study. The conserved cysteine and the conserved F or W are not part of the CDR3 here. The size entry is marked missing in some rows and otherwise reads once, few, many or a size class.

V	size	J	CDR3
TRBV10-1	-	TRBJ2-1	ASSDRGRVGEQF
TRBV6-5	-	TRBJ2-7	ASSYSTAGYEQY
TRBV27	-	TRBJ2-7	ASSLPGLAGYEQY
TRBV5-1	once	TRBJ2-3	ASSSEDDTDTQY
TRBV9	-	TRBJ2-1	ASSVGFVQTDEQF
TRBV6-5	-	TRBJ2-1	ASSLGGRAYNEQF
TRBV30	-	TRBJ2-7	AWSLDLIRDSYYYEQY
TRBV4-3	-	TRBJ2-1	ASSQDGAGGPGEQF
TRBV7-2	-	TRBJ2-7	ASSTLAGGPGEQY
TRBV6-1	-	TRBJ1-3	ASSELFTGISGNTIY
TRBV27	-	TRBJ2-1	ASSLPSYNEQF
TRBV5-6	-	TRBJ2-2	ASSFGGGTGELF
TRBV7-9	-	TRBJ2-1	ASSLSAGALIDEQF
TRBV7-7	-	TRBJ2-1	ASSLGRSYNEQF
TRBV10-2	-	TRBJ1-2	ASSGQANTRYGYT
TRBV2	few	TRBJ2-5	ASNSNQGMEETQY
TRBV6-5	once	TRBJ2-1	ASSYSDTYNEQF
TRBV5-6	-	TRBJ1-2	ASSLGEAGGLYGYT
TRBV13	-	TRBJ2-7	ASSSRGSSYEQY
TRBV6-5	-	TRBJ1-1	ASSYSPQGSGTEAF
TRBV30	-	TRBJ2-7	AWNDGTSVYEQY
TRBV27	-	TRBJ1-1	ASSLALSGTEAF
TRBV29-1	many	TRBJ2-7	SVGQGEGYEQY
TRBV7-9	-	TRBJ1-5	ASSLGTTRNQPQH
TRBV13	once	TRBJ1-1	ASTITGGGVEAF
TRBV5-6	-	TRBJ1-1	ASRSTGVGEAF
TRBV2	-	TRBJ2-7	ASTARSRVEYEQY